This TCR beta chain was captured by sequencing in a study of T-cell memory formation after mild COVID-19. Study-wide results and limits: Pre-infection memory held some responding clones, suggesting pre-existing cross-reactive T cells responded.

This clonotype came up a few times. The antigen is undetermined. Via MiXCR, TCRdb re-called the 5' RACE reads, giving one row per CDR3 protein. The sample lists hundreds of thousands of distinct CDR3 sequences, around a quarter seen once, with approximately 12% in the top ten. V was pared by 3 bases and J by 1 base, with 3 bases of the junction left unmatched. The CDR3 runs 14 residues. Germline lookup yields CDR1 DFQATT and CDR2 SNEGSKA (reference sequence). Sequenced: PBMCs or a T cell subset sorted from them (not recorded which). This chain links TRBV20-1 with TRBJ2-3; 8 bases match TRBD2. This receptor was identified in an adult woman who had mild COVID-19 (a few samples of this study predate the infection). Cell type and time point are not known. CDR3 amino acids: CSASSGSRTDTQYF. For the CDR3, the DNA is TGCAGTGCTAGCAGCGGGAGTCGCACAGATACGCAGTATTTT.